This T cell receptor (beta chain) was documented in a study of identical twins. Via MiXCR, TCRdb re-called the 5' RACE reads, giving one row per CDR3 protein. This sample has 1,800,000 or so distinct CDR3 sequences, with about 31% found just once. Donors were all healthy Caucasians. On this clonotype: Its antigen is unidentified.

CDR3 length: 16 residues. V was pared by 5 bases and J by 3 bases, with 18 bases between. The germline V gene encodes CDR1 MDHEN and CDR2 SYDVKM. Study-wide findings and caveats: For zero-insertion analyses, partial confounding could come from invariant MAIT and iNKT cells.

The receptor was derived from a newborn girl in good health. The source material was cord blood. The V call is TRBV28, the J call TRBJ2-3, with D unclear. DNA for the CDR3: TGTGCCAGCAGTCCCCGGGCCCCCATCCGAACAGATACGCAGTATTTT. Amino acid sequence: CASSPRAPIRTDTQYF.